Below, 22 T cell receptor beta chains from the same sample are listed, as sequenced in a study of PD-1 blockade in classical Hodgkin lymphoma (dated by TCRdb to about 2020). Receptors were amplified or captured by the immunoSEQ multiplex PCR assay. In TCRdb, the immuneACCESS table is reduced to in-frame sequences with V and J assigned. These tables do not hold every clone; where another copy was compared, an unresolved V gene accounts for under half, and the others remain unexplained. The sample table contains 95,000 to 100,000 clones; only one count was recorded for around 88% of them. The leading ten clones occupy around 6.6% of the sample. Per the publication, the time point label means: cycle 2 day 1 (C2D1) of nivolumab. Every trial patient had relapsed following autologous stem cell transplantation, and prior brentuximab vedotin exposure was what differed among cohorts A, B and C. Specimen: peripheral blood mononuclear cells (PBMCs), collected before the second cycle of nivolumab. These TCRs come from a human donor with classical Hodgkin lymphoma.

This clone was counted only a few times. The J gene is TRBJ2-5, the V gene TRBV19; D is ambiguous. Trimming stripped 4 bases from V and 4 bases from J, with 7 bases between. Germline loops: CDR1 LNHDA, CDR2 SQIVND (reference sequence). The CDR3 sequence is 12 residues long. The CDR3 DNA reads TGTGCCAGTAGTAGGGCAGGAGAGACCCAGTACTTC. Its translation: CASSRAGETQYF.

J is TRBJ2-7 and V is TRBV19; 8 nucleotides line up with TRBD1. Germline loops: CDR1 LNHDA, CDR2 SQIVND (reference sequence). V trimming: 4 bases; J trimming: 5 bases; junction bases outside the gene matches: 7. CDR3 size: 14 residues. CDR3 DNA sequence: TGTGCCAGTAGTACCCAGGGGGCTTATAACGAGCAGTACTTC. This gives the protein CASSTQGAYNEQYF.

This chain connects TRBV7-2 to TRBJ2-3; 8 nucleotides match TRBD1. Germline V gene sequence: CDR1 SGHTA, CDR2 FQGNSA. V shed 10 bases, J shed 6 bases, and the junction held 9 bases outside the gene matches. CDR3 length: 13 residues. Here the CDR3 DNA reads TGTGCCACTACCCGGACAGGGAGCGATACGCAGTATTTT. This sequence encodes CATTRTGSDTQYF.

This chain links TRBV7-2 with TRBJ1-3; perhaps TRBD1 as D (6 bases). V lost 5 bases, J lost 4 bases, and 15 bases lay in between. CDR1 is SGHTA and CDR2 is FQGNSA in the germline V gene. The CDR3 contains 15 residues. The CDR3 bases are TGTGCCAGCAGCGTGGACAGCGGGACCGGAAACACCATATATTTT. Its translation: CASSVDSGTGNTIYF.

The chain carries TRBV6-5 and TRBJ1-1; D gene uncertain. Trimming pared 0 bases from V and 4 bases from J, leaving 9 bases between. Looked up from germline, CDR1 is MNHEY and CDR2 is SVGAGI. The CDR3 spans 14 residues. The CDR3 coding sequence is TGTGCCAGCAGTTACTCGACTGGTGCCACTGAAGCTTTCTTT. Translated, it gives CASSYSTGATEAFF.

The CDR3 DNA follows: TGTGCCAGCAGCTTAGGGGACAGGGGAAGGCGGGTTGGCACTGAAGCTTTCTTT. It yields the protein CASSLGDRGRRVGTEAFF. V gene TRBV7-2 combines with J gene TRBJ1-1, with 10 bases matching TRBD1. Germline V gives CDR1 SGHTA, CDR2 FQGNSA. V gave up 1 base and J gave up 4 bases; unmatched junction bases: 12. This CDR3 comprises 18 residues.

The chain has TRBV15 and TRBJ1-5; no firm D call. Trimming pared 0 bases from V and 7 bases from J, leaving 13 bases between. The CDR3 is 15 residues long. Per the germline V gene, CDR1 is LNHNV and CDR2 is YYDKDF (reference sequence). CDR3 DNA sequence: TGTGCCACCAGCAGAGATCCCAGATCTGGACAGCCCCAGCATTTT. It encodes CATSRDPRSGQPQHF.

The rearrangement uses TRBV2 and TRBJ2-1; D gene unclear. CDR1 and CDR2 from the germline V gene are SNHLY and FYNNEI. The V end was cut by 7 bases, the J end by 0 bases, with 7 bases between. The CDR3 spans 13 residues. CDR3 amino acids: CASNTLSYNEQFF. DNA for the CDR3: TGTGCCAGCAACACCCTCTCCTACAATGAGCAGTTCTTC. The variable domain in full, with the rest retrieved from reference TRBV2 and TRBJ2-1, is EPEVTQTPSHQVTQMGQEVILRCVPISNHLYFYWYRQILGQKVEFLVSFYNNEISEKSEIFDDQFSVERPDGSNFTLKIRSTKLEDSAMYFCASNTLSYNEQFFGPGTRLTVL.

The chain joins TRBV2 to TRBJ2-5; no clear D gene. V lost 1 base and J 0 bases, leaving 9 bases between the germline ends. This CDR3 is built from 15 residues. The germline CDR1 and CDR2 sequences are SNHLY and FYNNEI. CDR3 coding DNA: TGTGCCAGCAGTGAAGTGTTCGGTAACCAAGAGACCCAGTACTTC. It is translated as CASSEVFGNQETQYF.

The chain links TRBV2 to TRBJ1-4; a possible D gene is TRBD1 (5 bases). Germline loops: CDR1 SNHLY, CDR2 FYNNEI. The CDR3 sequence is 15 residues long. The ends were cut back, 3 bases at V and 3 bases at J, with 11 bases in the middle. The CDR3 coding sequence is TGTGCCAGCAGTGAGGTCGGGGGATCTAATGAAAAACTGTTTTTT. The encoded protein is CASSEVGGSNEKLFF.

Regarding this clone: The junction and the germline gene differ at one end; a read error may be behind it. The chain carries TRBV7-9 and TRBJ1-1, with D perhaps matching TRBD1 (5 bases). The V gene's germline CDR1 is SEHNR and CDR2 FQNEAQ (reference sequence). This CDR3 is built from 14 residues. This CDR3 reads CAGSLVPGGTEAFF. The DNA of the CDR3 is TGTGCCGGCAGCTTAGTTCCCGGGGGCACTGAAGCTTTCTTT.

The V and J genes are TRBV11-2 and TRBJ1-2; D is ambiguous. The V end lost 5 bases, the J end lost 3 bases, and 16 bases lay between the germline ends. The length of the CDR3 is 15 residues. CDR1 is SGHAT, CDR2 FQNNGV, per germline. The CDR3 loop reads CASSLVPEWHYGYTF. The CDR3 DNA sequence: TGTGCCAGCAGCCTAGTCCCAGAGTGGCACTATGGCTACACCTTC. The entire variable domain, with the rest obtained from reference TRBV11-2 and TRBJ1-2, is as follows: EAGVAQSPRYKIIEKRQSVAFWCNPISGHATLYWYQQILGQGPKLLIQFQNNGVVDDSQLPKDRFSAERLKGVDSTLKIQPAKLEDSAVYLCASSLVPEWHYGYTFGSGTRLTVV.

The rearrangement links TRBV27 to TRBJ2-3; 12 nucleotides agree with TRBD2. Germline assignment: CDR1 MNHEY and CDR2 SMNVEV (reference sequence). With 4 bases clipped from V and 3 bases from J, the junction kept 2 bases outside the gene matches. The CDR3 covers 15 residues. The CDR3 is CASSSTSGGTDTQYF. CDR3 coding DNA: TGTGCCAGCAGTTCCACTAGCGGGGGGACAGATACGCAGTATTTT.

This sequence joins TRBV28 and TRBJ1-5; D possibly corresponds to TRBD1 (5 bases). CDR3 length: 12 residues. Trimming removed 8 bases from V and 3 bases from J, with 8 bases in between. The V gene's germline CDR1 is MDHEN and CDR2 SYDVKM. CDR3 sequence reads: CASAGSNQPQHF. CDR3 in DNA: TGTGCCAGCGCAGGGTCCAATCAGCCCCAGCATTTT.

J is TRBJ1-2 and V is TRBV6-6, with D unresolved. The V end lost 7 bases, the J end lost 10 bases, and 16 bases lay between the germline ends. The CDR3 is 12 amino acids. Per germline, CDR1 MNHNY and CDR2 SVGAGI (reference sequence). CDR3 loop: CASNEGSRDYTF. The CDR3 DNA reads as TGTGCCAGCAACGAGGGATCCCGTGACTACACCTTC.

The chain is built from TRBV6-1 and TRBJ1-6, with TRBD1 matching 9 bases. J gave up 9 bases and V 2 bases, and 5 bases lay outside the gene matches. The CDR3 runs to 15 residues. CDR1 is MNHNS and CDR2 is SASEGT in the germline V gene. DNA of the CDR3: TGTGCCAGCAGTGAAACACAGGGGGCGGTTTCACCCCTCCACTTT. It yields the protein CASSETQGAVSPLHF.

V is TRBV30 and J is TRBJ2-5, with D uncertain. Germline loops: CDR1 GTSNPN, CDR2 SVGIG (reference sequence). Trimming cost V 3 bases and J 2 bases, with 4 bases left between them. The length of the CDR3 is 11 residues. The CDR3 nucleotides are TGTGCCTGGAGGGAGCAAGAGACCCAGTACTTC. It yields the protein CAWREQETQYF.

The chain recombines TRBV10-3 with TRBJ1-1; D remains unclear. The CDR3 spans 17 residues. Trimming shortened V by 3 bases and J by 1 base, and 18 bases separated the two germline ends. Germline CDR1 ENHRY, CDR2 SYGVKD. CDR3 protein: CAISDDSIEKKNTEAFF. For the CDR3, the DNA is TGTGCCATCAGTGACGATAGCATCGAAAAAAAGAACACTGAAGCTTTCTTT.

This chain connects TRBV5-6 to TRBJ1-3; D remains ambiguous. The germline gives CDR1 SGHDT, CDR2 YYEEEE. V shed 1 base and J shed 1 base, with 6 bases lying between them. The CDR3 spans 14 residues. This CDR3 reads CASSLRGSGNTIYF. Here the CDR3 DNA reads TGTGCCAGCAGCTTGCGGGGTTCTGGAAACACCATATATTTT.

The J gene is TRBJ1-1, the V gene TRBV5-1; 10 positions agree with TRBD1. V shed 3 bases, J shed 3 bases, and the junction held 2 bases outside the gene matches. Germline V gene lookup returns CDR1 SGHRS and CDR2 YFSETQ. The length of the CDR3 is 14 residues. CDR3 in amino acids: CASSSDRGYTEAFF. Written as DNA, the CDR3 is TGCGCCAGCAGCTCGGACAGGGGGTACACTGAAGCTTTCTTT.

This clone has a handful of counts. The chain's CDR3 is CASSADSHGYTF. Written as DNA, the CDR3 is TGTGCTAGTTCCGCGGACAGTCATGGCTACACCTTC. J is TRBJ1-2 and V is TRBV12-5; TRBD1 might be the D (6 bases). This CDR3 region has 12 residues. Looked up from germline, CDR1 is LGHNT and CDR2 is FRNRAP. V lost 8 bases to trimming and J lost 6 bases, with 13 bases between them.

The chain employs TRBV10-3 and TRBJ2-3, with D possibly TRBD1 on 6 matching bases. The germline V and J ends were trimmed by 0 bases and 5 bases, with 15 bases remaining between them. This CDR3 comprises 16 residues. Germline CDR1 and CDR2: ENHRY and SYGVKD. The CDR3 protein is CAISESVNRERDTQYF. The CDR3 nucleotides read TGTGCCATCAGTGAGTCGGTAAACAGGGAAAGAGATACGCAGTATTTT.